The entry below describes one TCR beta chain. What it binds is unknown. The sample is drawn from a study of neoadjuvant anti-PD-1 for oral cavity cancer. Study context: Patients without progression received a fourth nivolumab dose around day 43, then surgical resection on days 50-56.

Study-wide results and limits: Only a few patients per response group were TCR-analyzed; validation needed. Post-nivolumab, blood T cell clonality was significantly elevated in non-responders.

Assay: immunoSEQ multiplex PCR; the TCRdb copy retains only in-frame clones and omits some. The data hold about 9,800 clones, with approximately 61% observed a single time. The V segment lost 4 bases and the J segment 2 bases; nucleotides outside the gene matches: 9. Germline V gene lookup returns CDR1 SEHNR and CDR2 FQNEAQ (reference sequence). The CDR3 is 16 residues long. The time point denotes: after neoadjuvant nivolumab, at surgical resection. Blood cells were analyzed directly, without culture or expansion. This clonotype originated in a person between 40 and 85 years old with oral cavity squamous cell carcinoma. This material consisted of PBMCs, taken after nivolumab (anti-PD-1) treatment. The V gene is TRBV7-9, the J gene TRBJ2-3; 7 nucleotides agree with TRBD2. Here the CDR3 reads CASSSPQRGPTDTQYF. CDR3 nucleotides: TGTGCCAGCAGCTCCCCTCAGCGGGGCCCCACAGATACGCAGTATTTT.